One and the same sample provided the 9 T cell receptor beta chains below, sequenced in a study of Ad26.COV2.S vaccination and SARS-CoV-2 variants. As for treatment: around 19 received Ad26.COV2.S at low or high dose, single or two shots; several received placebo; per-sample allocation not given. Material that was analyzed had been drawn on day 63 after the first vaccine or placebo injection. TCRdb's copy holds only in-frame clones and misses some; the assay was immunoSEQ multiplex PCR. There are 290,000 or so clones in the sample; 80% to 90% occur only once, and approximately 3.4% lies in the top ten. The source was peripheral blood, collected in a trial of Ad26.COV2.S vaccine versus placebo. The receptors here all came from a person between 18 and 65 years old who received the Ad26.COV2.S COVID-19 vaccine or a placebo.

This chain joins TRBV28 and TRBJ1-3; D unclear. CDR1 MDHEN and CDR2 SYDVKM come from the germline V gene. V was trimmed by 1 base and J by 2 bases, leaving 9 bases between them. This CDR3 has 15 residues. The CDR3 coding sequence is TGTGCCAGCAGTTTATCGCGGTTCACTGGAAACACCATATATTTT. Its translation: CASSLSRFTGNTIYF.

The CDR3 DNA reads TGCGCACCCACGGGTAGGTACGAGCAGTACTTC. This sequence encodes CAPTGRYEQYF. V usage is TRBV23-1 and J usage is TRBJ2-7; D not certain. TRBV23-1 is placed among ORFs of uncertain function. This CDR3 spans 11 amino acids.

This chain links TRBV28 with TRBJ2-3, with D possibly TRBD2 on 6 matching bases. Between the trimmed V and J ends, which lost 3 bases and 1 base, there was a span of 14 bases. This CDR3 spans 16 amino acids. Germline V CDR1 and CDR2: MDHEN, SYDVKM. The CDR3 sequence: CASSFGAEGGTDTQYF. For the CDR3, the DNA is TGTGCCAGCAGTTTTGGGGCGGAGGGTGGCACAGATACGCAGTATTTT. The variable domain in full, completed from reference TRBV28 and TRBJ2-3, reads DVKVTQSSRYLVKRTGEKVFLECVQDMDHENMFWYRQDPGLGLRLIYFSYDVKMKEKGDIPEGYSVSREKKERFSLILESASTNQTSMYLCASSFGAEGGTDTQYFGPGTRLTVL.

The chain links TRBV18 to TRBJ1-5; TRBD1 agrees at 11 bases. Germline CDR1 is KGHSH and CDR2 is LQKENI. The CDR3 consists of 15 residues. J gave up 7 bases and V 6 bases, and 8 bases lay outside the gene matches. The CDR3 sequence is CASSQGQGAGQPQHF. The CDR3 DNA reads TGTGCCAGCTCCCAAGGACAGGGGGCAGGCCAGCCCCAGCATTTT.

This sequence joins TRBV9 and TRBJ2-4; D is possibly TRBD1 (5 bases). This CDR3 comprises 14 residues. Trimming left V 3 bases short and J 10 bases short, with 17 bases between. Germline loops: CDR1 SGDLS, CDR2 YYNGEE. The CDR3 protein is CASSESQGAGIQYF. CDR3 DNA: TGTGCCAGCAGCGAATCCCAGGGTGCCGGTATTCAGTACTTC.

This rearrangement joins TRBV5-5 to TRBJ2-2; D is unclear. V lost 0 bases, J lost 8 bases, and 11 bases lay in between. The CDR3 is 14 residues long. Germline lookup yields CDR1 SGHKS and CDR2 YYEKEE (reference sequence). In DNA, the CDR3 is TGTGCCAGCAGCTTGGCGTCCCATCGGGGGGAGCTGTTTTTT. This sequence encodes CASSLASHRGELFF.

The chain links TRBV5-6 to TRBJ2-5, with D unresolved. The V gene's germline CDR1 is SGHDT and CDR2 YYEEEE. Trimming stripped 4 bases from V and 4 bases from J, with 5 bases between. CDR3 size: 11 residues. The CDR3 coding sequence is TGTGCCAGCAGCCCGCCAGAGACCCAGTACTTC. Residues: CASSPPETQYF.

The chain is built from TRBV30 and TRBJ1-2; maybe TRBD1 (5 bases). This CDR3 has 12 amino acids. Germline V lookup: CDR1 GTSNPN, CDR2 SVGIG (reference sequence). Trimming left V 7 bases short and J 0 bases short, with 9 bases between. As DNA, the CDR3 is TGTGCCTCTGACAGTGCTAACTATGGCTACACCTTC. Its translation is CASDSANYGYTF.

The V and J genes are TRBV19 and TRBJ1-4; TRBD1 matches at 8 bases. Germline CDR1 reads LNHDA; CDR2 reads SQIVND (reference sequence). This CDR3 is 17 amino acids long. V lost 5 bases, J lost 3 bases, and 11 bases stayed unmatched. The CDR3 sequence: CASSQGQGGSANEKLFF. The CDR3 DNA follows: TGTGCCAGTAGTCAAGGACAGGGAGGGTCGGCTAATGAAAAACTGTTTTTT.